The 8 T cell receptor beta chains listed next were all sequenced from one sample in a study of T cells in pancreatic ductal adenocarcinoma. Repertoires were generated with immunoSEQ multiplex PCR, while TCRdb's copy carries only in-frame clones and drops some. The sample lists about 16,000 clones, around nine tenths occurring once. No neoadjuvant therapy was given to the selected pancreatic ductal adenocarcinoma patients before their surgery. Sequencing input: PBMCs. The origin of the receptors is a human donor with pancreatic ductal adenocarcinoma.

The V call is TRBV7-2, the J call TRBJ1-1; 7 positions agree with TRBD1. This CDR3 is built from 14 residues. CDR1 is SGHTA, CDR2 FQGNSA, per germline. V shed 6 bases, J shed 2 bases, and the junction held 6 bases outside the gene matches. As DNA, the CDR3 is TGTGCCAGCAGAAAGCGGACAGGTAACACTGAAGCTTTCTTT. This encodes CASRKRTGNTEAFF.

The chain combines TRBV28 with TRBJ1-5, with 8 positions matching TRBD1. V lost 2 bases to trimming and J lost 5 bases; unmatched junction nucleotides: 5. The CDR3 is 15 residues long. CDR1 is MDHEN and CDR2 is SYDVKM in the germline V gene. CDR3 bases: TGTGCCAGCAGTTTACTCACAGGGGGAGATCAGCCCCAGCATTTT. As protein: CASSLLTGGDQPQHF. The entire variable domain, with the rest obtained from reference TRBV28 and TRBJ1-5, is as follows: DVKVTQSSRYLVKRTGEKVFLECVQDMDHENMFWYRQDPGLGLRLIYFSYDVKMKEKGDIPEGYSVSREKKERFSLILESASTNQTSMYLCASSLLTGGDQPQHFGDGTRLSIL.

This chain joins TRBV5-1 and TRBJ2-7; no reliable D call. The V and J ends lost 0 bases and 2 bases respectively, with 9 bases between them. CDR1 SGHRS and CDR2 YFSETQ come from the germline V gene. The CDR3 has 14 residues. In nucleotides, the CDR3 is TGCGCCAGCAGCTTGGACCCACGGGCCTACGAGCAGTACTTC. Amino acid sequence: CASSLDPRAYEQYF. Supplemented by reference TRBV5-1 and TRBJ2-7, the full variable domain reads KAGVTQTPRYLIKTRGQQVTLSCSPISGHRSVSWYQQTPGQGLQFLFEYFSETQRNKGNFPGRFSGRQFSNSRSEMNVSTLELGDSALYLCASSLDPRAYEQYFGPGTRLTVT.

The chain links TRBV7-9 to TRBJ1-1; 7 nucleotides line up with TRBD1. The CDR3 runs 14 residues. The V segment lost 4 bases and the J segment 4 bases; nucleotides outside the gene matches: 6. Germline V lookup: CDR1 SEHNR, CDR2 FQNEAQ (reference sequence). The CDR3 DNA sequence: TGTGCCAGCAGCTCAGGGGGTTATAGCACTGAAGCTTTCTTT. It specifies CASSSGGYSTEAFF. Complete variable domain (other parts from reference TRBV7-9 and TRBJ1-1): DTGVSQNPRHKITKRGQNVTFRCDPISEHNRLYWYRQTLGQGPEFLTYFQNEAQLEKSRLLSDRFSAERPKGSFSTLEIQRTEQGDSAMYLCASSSGGYSTEAFFGQGTRLTVV.

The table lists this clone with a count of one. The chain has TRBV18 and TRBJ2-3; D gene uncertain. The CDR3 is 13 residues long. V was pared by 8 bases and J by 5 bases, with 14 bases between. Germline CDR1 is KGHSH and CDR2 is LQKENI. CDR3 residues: CASNNGFEDTQYF. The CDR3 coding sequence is TGTGCCAGCAACAACGGGTTTGAAGATACGCAGTATTTT.

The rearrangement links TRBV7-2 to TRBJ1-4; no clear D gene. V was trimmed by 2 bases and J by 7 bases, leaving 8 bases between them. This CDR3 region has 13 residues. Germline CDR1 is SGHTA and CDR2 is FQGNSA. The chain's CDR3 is CASSLSPVEKLFF. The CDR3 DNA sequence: TGTGCCAGCAGCTTAAGCCCTGTTGAAAAACTGTTTTTT.

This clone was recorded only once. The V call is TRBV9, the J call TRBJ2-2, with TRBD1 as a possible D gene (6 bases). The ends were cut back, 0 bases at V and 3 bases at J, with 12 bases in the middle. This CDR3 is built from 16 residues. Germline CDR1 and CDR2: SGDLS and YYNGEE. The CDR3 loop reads CASSVGGRGYTGELFF. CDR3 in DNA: TGTGCCAGCAGCGTAGGGGGGCGCGGTTACACCGGGGAGCTGTTTTTT. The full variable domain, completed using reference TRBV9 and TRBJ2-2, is DSGVTQTPKHLITATGQRVTLRCSPRSGDLSVYWYQQSLDQGLQFLIQYYNGEERAKGNILERFSAQQFPDLHSELNLSSLELGDSALYFCASSVGGRGYTGELFFGEGSRLTVL.

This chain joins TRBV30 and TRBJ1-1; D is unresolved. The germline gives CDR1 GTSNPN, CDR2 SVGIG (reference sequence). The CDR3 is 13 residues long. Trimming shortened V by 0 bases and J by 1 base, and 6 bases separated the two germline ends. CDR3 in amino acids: CAWSVGANTEAFF. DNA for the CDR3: TGTGCCTGGAGTGTAGGAGCGAACACTGAAGCTTTCTTT.